Included here is one TCR beta chain sequence, with context. Its antigen is undetermined. UMI-labeled 5' RACE yielded the TRB cDNA libraries. From the 5' RACE reads, TCRdb lists one entry per CDR3 protein and no DNA. The sample shows around 63,000 distinct CDR3 sequences, and about 4.9% sits with its ten largest clones. The CDR3 totals 14 residues. From germline, CDR1 is SQVTM and CDR2 ANQGSEA. This sample was included in a study of CXCR3-negative and CXCR3-positive naive CD8 T cells. Findings of the study overall: CXCR3 expression dropped partially after cryopreservation, and most assays relied on fresh PBMCs. Both naive subsets showed comparably high diversity, and memory CD8+ cells showed much lower diversity. Naive cells that were CXCR3-positive had more hydrophobic TRB CDR3s (compared with CXCR3-negative naive cells).

The sequencing sample was made of naive CXCR3+ CD8+ T cells from blood. Regarding subset: CD45RO-CCR7+CD27+CD95- naive CD8+ T cells expressing CXCR3 (TNR3+). This chain connects TRBV29-1 to TRBJ2-7. The sequence came from a human donor in good health. Some clones in this sample may be carry-over from other donors' samples. CDR3 residues: CSVDPKGLSYEQYF.